This paragraph covers one T cell receptor (beta chain) sequence. Its antigen has not been determined. Base qualities are missing; no much larger clone stands one base away. The data originate from a study of blood T cells in healthy people across ages (dated by TCRdb to between 2015 and 2016). Background on the whole study: In model experiments, template switching captured roughly one uniquely barcoded TCR beta cDNA molecule for every two T cells. Two additional independent replicas of 1 million unique cDNA reads from the same blood draw were analyzed for two donors (one aged 18 to 30 and one aged 80 or older). To avoid experimental bias, donors of different ages were randomly spread across the sequencing lanes. The donors were split into four age groups: young (average approximately 16 years), middle-aged (39), aged (approximately 59) and long-lived (roughly 80). To track age-related changes in TCR beta repertoire diversity, the study relied on deep sequencing normalized with unique cDNA molecular identifiers.

V is pared back by 5 bases and J by 0 bases, with 11 bases lying between the germline termini. Reading the germline V gene gives CDR1 LGHNA and CDR2 YNFKEQ. Counted from cysteine to phenylalanine, this CDR3 has 14 amino acids. Of all the DNA, just the CDR3 is kept, 42 bases in frame from base 1. Donors were a few dozen systemically healthy Caucasian individuals from Russia aged 6 to 90 years. Each donor gave about 9.8 milliliters of peripheral blood, drawn into EDTA-treated Vacutainer tubes. Ficoll-Paque density-gradient centrifugation was used to isolate PBMCs, with at least 7 million obtained per sample. Trizol reagent was used to extract total RNA from the PBMCs, yielding at least 5.5 micrograms per sample. The percentages of naive CD45RAhigh/CD27high T cells were determined by flow cytometry on a PBMC aliquot from every donor. On the study overall, not on this receptor specifically: Observed TCR beta diversity per million T cells fell roughly linearly with age, and a significant reduction was already apparent by age around 36. Estimates of total diversity based on one million sequenced T cells were considered lower bounds and underestimates. Observed TCR beta diversity correlated strongly with the percentage of naive T cells measured by flow cytometry. Donor CMV infection status was unknown, potentially confounding age-related changes in expanded clonotypes. Because profiling used bulk unsorted PBMCs, naive and antigen-experienced compartments could not be compared conclusively. Compared with the aged group, the long-lived group had more naive CD4+ T cells, fewer expanded clones and increased TCR diversity, suggesting age selection.

The library relied on 5' RACE. Sequenced using an Illumina HiSeq 2500. The second PCR ran for about 6 to 12 cycles and used a J-beta primer mix along with a sample-barcoded 5' primer. Each TCR beta cDNA molecule received a unique molecular identifier from a template-switch 5' adaptor carrying 12 random nucleotides. Each sample yielded at least 2.5 million CDR3-containing paired-end reads. First-strand cDNA synthesis was performed from all RNA using the Mint cDNA synthesis kit, with priming by a TRBC-specific oligonucleotide. After uracil-DNA glycosylase treatment, a first 18-cycle PCR used universal primers M1SS and BC2_uni_R on all cDNA. Per the source publication's procedure: For normalization, 1 million high-quality reads were randomly selected from each sample, with every read carrying a distinct molecular identifier. Reads with shared molecular identifiers were discarded instead of being binned into consensus sequences. CDR3 identification, clonotype clustering and error correction used MiTCR with a Q25 quality threshold and the strictest error-elimination algorithm. A nonparametric unseen species model with Euler transformation was used to estimate a lower bound on total TCR beta diversity. TCRdb ran its own pipeline on the public reads, namely fastp trimming at Q25 and MiXCR clone calling, and kept in-frame beta chains. Merged by CDR3 protein, the rows form single entries marked with the most common genes and DNA. TCRdb, rather than the study authors, made the V and J calls. This sample has approximately 880,000 distinct CDR3 sequences in its table, and around 48% of those were observed once. Roughly 13% of the sample is in the top ten clones.

The clonotype originates from a man younger than 40 in good health. The rearrangement combines TRBV4-2 with TRBJ2-7, and perhaps TRBD1 as D gene, on 5 matching bases. The sequencing input was blood. The CDR3 region: CASSADTSSYEQYF. The DNA sequence follows: TGTGCCAGCAGCGCGGACACGAGCTCCTACGAGCAGTACTTC.